The clone carrying this T cell receptor beta chain has more than one count but fewer than ten. Its antigen is not known. The junction had 9 bases not matched to a gene; V was cut back by 7 bases and J by 5 bases. In germline, CDR1 is SGHAT, CDR2 FQNNGV. The CDR3 is made up of 14 amino acids. For the second PCR, which ran for roughly 6 to 12 cycles, a sample-barcoded 5' primer and a J-beta primer mix were used. Researchers report that a template-switch adaptor with 12 random nucleotides tagged each cDNA molecule. At least 2.5 million CDR3-containing paired-end reads were obtained per sample. TCRdb re-analysed the 5' RACE reads in MiXCR, keeping a single row per CDR3 protein. Altogether about 620,000 distinct CDR3 sequences are present, approximately 21% being singletons, with the ten largest covering roughly 3.4%. This sample is part of a study of blood T cells in healthy people across ages. Study-level results: As naive T cell percentage varied, TCR beta diversity correlated strongly with it.

This receptor was obtained from a man between 65 and 85 years old in good health. The sample comprised blood. The rearrangement uses TRBV11-2 and TRBJ2-5; 8 positions match TRBD1. CDR3 amino acids: CASTQGAKLETQYF. The CDR3 DNA sequence: TGTGCCAGCACTCAGGGGGCTAAGTTGGAGACCCAGTACTTC.